This T cell receptor beta chain was identified in a study of blood T cell repertoires in COVID-19. Background on the study: Samples of COVID-19 (acute and convalescent) were obtained from the United States, Italy and Spain. Sources were T cells, B-cell-depleted T cells, or PBMCs; the material itself was cDNA or gDNA.

Germline assignment: CDR1 GTSNPN and CDR2 SVGIG (reference sequence). The CDR3 loop spans 12 amino acids. V lost 2 bases to trimming and J lost 2 bases, with 7 bases between them. Enrolment of Seattle patients took place during active infection, and they were followed longitudinally. In the authors' methods: Amplification of reference gene primers provided the estimated nucleated cell counts. The method was immunoSEQ multiplex PCR; TCRdb's version includes in-frame clones alone and lacks a portion of them. Clone size and V and J calls were adopted from that table, with D and trimming inferred from the DNA. The repertoire has about 70,000 clones, approximately 84% of them found once; the top ten carry approximately 16%.

Material for sequencing was peripheral blood. The chain joins TRBV30 to TRBJ2-7; D unresolved. The TCR comes from a man aged 35-49 years with COVID-19, enrolled during active disease. The CDR3 bases are TGTGCCTGGAGTCGGTCCGCCTACGAGCAGTACTTC. This codes for CAWSRSAYEQYF.